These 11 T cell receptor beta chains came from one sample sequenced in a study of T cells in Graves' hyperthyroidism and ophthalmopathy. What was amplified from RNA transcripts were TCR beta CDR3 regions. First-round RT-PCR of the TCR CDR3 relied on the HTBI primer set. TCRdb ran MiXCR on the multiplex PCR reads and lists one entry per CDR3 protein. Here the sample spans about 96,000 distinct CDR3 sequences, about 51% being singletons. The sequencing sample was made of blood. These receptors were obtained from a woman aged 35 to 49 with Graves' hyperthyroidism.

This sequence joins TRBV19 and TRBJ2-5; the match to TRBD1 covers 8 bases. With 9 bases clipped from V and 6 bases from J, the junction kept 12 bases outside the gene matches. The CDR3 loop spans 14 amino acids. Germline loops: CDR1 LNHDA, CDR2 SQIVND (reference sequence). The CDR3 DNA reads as TGTGCCAGCAGCCCGAACAGGGGGAGACAGACCCAGTACTTC. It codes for CASSPNRGRQTQYF. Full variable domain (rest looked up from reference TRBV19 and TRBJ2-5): DGGITQSPKYLFRKEGQNVTLSCEQNLNHDAMYWYRQDPGQGLRLIYYSQIVNDFQKGDIAEGYSVSREKKESFPLTVTSAQKNPTAFYLCASSPNRGRQTQYFGPGTRLLVL.

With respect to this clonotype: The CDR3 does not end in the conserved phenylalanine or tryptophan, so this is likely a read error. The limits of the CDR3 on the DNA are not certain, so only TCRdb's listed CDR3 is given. This CDR3 is CASSNGQGASDDLDV. The chain recombines TRBV7-3 with TRBJ1-2; no DNA check was done on the table's D call, TRBD1. The CDR3 spans 15 residues, counting both ends. The germline CDR1 and CDR2 sequences are SGHTA and FQGTGA.

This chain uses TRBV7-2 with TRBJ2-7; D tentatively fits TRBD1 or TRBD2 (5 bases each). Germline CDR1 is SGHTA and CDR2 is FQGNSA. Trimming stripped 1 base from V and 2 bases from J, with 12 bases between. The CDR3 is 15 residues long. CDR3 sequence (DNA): TGTGCCAGCAGCTTAGAGAGGGCAGGGACCTACGAGCAGTACTTC. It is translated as CASSLERAGTYEQYF.

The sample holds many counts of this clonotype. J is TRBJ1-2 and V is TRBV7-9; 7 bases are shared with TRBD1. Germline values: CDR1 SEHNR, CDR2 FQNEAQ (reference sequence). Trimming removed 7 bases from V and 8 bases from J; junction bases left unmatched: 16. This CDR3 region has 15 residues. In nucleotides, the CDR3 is TGTGCCAGCACCCGCTCGCGGGGACAGTCATGGGGCTACACCTTC. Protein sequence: CASTRSRGQSWGYTF.

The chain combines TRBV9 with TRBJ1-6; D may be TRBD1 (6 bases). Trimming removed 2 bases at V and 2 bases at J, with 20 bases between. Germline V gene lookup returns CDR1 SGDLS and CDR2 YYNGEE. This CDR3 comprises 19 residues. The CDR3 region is CASSVRSGGGDAYNSPLHF. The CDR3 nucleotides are TGTGCCAGCAGCGTGAGGTCGGGAGGGGGGGACGCCTATAATTCACCCCTCCACTTT.

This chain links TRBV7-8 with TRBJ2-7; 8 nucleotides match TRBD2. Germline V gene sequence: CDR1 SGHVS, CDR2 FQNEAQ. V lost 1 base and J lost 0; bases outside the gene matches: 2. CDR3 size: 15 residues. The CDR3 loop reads CASSLGLAFSYEQYF. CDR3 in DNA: TGTGCCAGCAGCTTAGGACTAGCGTTCTCCTACGAGCAGTACTTC.

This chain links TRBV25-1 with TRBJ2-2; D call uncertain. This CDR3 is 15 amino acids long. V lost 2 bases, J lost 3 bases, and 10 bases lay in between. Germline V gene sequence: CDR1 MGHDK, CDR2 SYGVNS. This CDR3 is CASSEGVSYTGELFF. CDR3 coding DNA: TGTGCCAGCAGTGAAGGTGTCAGTTACACCGGGGAGCTGTTTTTT.

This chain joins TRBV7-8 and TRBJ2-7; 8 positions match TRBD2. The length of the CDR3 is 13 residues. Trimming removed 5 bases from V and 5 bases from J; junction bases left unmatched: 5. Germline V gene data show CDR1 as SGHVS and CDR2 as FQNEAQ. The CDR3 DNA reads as TGTGCCAGCAGCCAGAGCGGGAGTAACGAGCAGTACTTC. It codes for CASSQSGSNEQYF.

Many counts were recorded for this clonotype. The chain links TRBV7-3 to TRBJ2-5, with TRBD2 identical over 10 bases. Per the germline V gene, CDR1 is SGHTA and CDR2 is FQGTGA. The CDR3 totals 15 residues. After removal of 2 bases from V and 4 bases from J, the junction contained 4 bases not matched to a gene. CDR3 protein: CASSLGPSGRETQYF. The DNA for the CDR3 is TGTGCCAGCAGCTTAGGACCTAGCGGGAGAGAGACCCAGTACTTC. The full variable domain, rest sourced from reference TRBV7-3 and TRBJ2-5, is GAGVSQTPSNKVTEKGKYVELRCDPISGHTALYWYRQSLGQGPEFLIYFQGTGAADDSGLPNDRFFAVRPEGSVSTLKIQRTERGDSAVYLCASSLGPSGRETQYFGPGTRLLVL.

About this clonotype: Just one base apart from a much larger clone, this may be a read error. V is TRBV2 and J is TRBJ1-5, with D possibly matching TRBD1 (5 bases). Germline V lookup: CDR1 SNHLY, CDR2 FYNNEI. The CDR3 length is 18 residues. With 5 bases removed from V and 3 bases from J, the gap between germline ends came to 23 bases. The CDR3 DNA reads TGTGCCAGCAGTTCACCCACATACAGGACAAGGGACAATCAGCCCCAGCATTTT. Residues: CASSSPTYRTRDNQPQHF.

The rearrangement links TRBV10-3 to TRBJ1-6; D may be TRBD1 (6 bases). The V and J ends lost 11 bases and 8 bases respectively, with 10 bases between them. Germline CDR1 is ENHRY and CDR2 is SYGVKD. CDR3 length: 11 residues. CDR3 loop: CAVQGDSPLHF. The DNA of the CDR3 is TGTGCCGTACAGGGCGATTCACCCCTCCACTTT.